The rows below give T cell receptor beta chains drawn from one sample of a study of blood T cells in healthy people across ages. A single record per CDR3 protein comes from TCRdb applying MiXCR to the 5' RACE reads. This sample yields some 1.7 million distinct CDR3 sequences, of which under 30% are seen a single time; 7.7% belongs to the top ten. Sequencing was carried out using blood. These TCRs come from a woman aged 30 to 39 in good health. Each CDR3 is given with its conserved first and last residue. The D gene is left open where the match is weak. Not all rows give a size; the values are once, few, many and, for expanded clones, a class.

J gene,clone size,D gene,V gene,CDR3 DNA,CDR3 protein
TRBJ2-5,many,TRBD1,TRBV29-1,TGCAGCGTTGAAGCGTTAAGACAGGGTGAGACCCAGTACTTC,CSVEALRQGETQYF
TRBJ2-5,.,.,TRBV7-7,TGTGCCAGCAGCTTATCAGCGGGCACCCAAGGGACCCAGTACTTC,CASSLSAGTQGTQYF
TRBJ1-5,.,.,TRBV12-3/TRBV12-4,TGTGCCAGCAGTTTGGGACGGTTACAGCCCCAGCATTTT,CASSLGRLQPQHF
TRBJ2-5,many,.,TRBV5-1,TGCGCCAGCAGCTTCACAGGGCCAGAGACCCAGTACTTC,CASSFTGPETQYF
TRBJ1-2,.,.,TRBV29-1,TGCAGCGTTGAATCGGGTGTTTATGGCTACACCTTC,CSVESGVYGYTF
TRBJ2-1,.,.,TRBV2,TGTGCCAGCAGCTGGGCCCAGGGAGGCAATGAGCAGTTCTTC,CASSWAQGGNEQFF
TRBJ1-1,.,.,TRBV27,TGTGCCAGCAGTGAGAACCCGGACAGCCTGAACACTGAAGCTTTCTTT,CASSENPDSLNTEAFF
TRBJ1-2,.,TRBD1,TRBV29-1,TGCAGCGTTGATTCGGACAGGGGGCGGGTGGGCTATGGCTACACCTTC,CSVDSDRGRVGYGYTF
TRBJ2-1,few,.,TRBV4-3,TGCGCCAGCAGCCAAGATACGGGGGTACTCTACAATGAGCAGTTCTTC,CASSQDTGVLYNEQFF
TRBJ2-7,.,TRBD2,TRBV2,TGTGCCAGCAGCGACCCCGGGACTAGCGGGGGCAGCTCCTACGAGCAGTACTTC,CASSDPGTSGGSSYEQYF
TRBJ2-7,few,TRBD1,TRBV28,TGTGCCAGCAGCTCCCAGGGGGCGCGAATCGAGCAGTACTTC,CASSSQGARIEQYF
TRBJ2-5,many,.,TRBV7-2,TGTGCCAGCAGCGGGGTGGAGACCCAGTACTTC,CASSGVETQYF
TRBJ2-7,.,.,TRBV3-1,TGTGCCAGCAGCCAAGATCTGGGACTGGGCTCCTACGAGCAGTACTTC,CASSQDLGLGSYEQYF
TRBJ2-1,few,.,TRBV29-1,TGCAGCGTTGGGGTTTGGGCCAGGGCCTACAATGAGCAGTTCTTC,CSVGVWARAYNEQFF
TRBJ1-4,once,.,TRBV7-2,TGTGCCAGCAGCCAATCCCCGGCAGGGACGGGTAATGAAAAACTGTTTTTT,CASSQSPAGTGNEKLFF
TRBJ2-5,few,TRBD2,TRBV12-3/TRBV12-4,TGTGCCAGCAGTTTAGTTTCGGGGACTAGCGGGGGGGCGGCAGAGACCCAGTACTTC,CASSLVSGTSGGAAETQYF
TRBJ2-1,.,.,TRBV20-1,TGCAGTGGGACTGAGGAGCCCTACAATGAGCAGTTCTTC,CSGTEEPYNEQFF
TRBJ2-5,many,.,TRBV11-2,TGTGCCAGCAGCAATGGGGGGGCGCAAGAGACCCAGTACTTC,CASSNGGAQETQYF
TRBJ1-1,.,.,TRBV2,TGTGCCAGCAGGTCTGACATTTTCACTACTGAAGCTTTCTTT,CASRSDIFTTEAFF
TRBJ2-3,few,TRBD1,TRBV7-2,TGTGCCAGCAGCGACCCCGGGACAGGGCTCAGGACGCAGTATTTT,CASSDPGTGLRTQYF
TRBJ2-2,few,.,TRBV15,TGTGCCACCAGCAGAGATCCGGGCAGGGCGAACACCGGGGAGCTGTTTTTT,CATSRDPGRANTGELFF
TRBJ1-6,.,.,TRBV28,TGTGCCAGCTGGCCGGGATTGAATTCACCCCTCCACTTT,CASWPGLNSPLHF
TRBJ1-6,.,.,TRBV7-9,TGTGCCAGCAGCGACGGATTGGGCAGGTATGCACCCCTCCACTTT,CASSDGLGRYAPLHF
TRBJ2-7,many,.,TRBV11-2,TGTGCCAGCAGCTCAAGGACATCCTACTCCTACGAGCAGTACTTC,CASSSRTSYSYEQYF
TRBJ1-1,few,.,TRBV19,TGTGCCAGTAGTGACCCGTCTGGGGGGAACACTGAAGCTTTCTTT,CASSDPSGGNTEAFF
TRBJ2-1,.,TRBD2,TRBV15,TGTGCCACCAGCAGAGATGGGCTAGCGGGAAAGAATGAGCAGTTCTTC,CATSRDGLAGKNEQFF
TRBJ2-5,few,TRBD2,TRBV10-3,TGTGCCATCAAAGCGGGGGGCTTGGAAAGGGAGACCCAGTACTTC,CAIKAGGLERETQYF
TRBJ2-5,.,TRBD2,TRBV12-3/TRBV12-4,TGTGCCAGCACCTCCACTAGCGGCCCTCAAGAGACCCAGTACTTC,CASTSTSGPQETQYF
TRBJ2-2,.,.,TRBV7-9,TGTGCCAGCAGCTTAAGGCTAGCGGGGGAGCTGTTTTTT,CASSLRLAGELFF
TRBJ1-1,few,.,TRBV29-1,TGCAGCGTTGACGGCAGGTTTGAAGCTTTCTTT,CSVDGRFEAFF
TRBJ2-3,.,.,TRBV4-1,TGCGCCAGCAGCCAGACCGGAGCAACGCAGTATTTT,CASSQTGATQYF